A selection of T cell receptor beta chains follows, all from one sample in a study of a mutant IDH1 vaccine in newly diagnosed glioma. No antigens are known for them. The repertoire was sequenced with immunoSEQ multiplex PCR; TCRdb's copy has only in-frame clones and lacks some. The sample carries approximately 39,000 clones, roughly 79% recorded once. Here the sequenced sample was PBMCs, taken from a glioma patient whose treatment included an IDH1 peptide vaccine. The receptor set was obtained from a man over 45 with glioma. CDR3s include the opening cysteine and the closing phenylalanine or tryptophan. The order of the fields is V gene, D gene, CDR3 protein. A D gene is named only where the DNA matches it firmly.

TRBV6-4 | . | CASSDSGEGEQFF
TRBV4-3 | . | CASSQGGTRTGELFF
TRBV2 | . | CASSSESRAKNIQYF
TRBV7-8 | . | CASSLGNEQFF
TRBV4-3 | . | CASSRTGRGYGYTF
TRBV30 | TRBD2 | CAWSPGTSGAYEQYF
TRBV5-1 | . | CASSLVGSSYNEQFF
TRBV11-2 | . | CASSSPTAGELFF
TRBV6-1 | . | CASSEIVGQPGELFF
TRBV6-1 | TRBD1 | CASIHRGASPLHF
TRBV6-5 | . | CASSSPGASVGYTF
TRBV6-1 | TRBD2 | CASSELAGADTQYF
TRBV4-1 | TRBD1 | CASSQGSAGTDNQPQHF
TRBV18 | . | CASSPMGPGNQPQHF
TRBV4-1 | TRBD1 | CASSQGRSGGGRDTEAFF
TRBV19 | . | CASSIRDTYYNEQFF